The 29 T cell receptor beta chains below all came from one sample that was sequenced in a study of cytomegalovirus exposure and HLA in healthy donors. This PCR relied on a set of 60 Vbeta primers and 13 Jbeta primers. The assay was immunoSEQ multiplex PCR, and TCRdb's table has in-frame clones only and misses some. The sample lists approximately 160,000 clones; approximately 80% were seen once. The sample consisted of PBMCs. These receptors were obtained from a man aged 18 to 30 in good health and CMV-seropositive.

The V gene is TRBV28, the J gene TRBJ1-1, with D possibly TRBD1 on 5 matching bases. This CDR3 contains 14 residues. Trimming shortened V by 1 base and J by 6 bases, and 12 bases separated the two germline ends. Per germline, CDR1 MDHEN and CDR2 SYDVKM. In DNA form, the CDR3 reads TGTGCCAGCAGTTTATTAAGGGGTAACGCTGAAGCTTTCTTT. It translates to CASSLLRGNAEAFF.

The chain joins TRBV5-4 to TRBJ2-3, with 7 bases that match TRBD1. This CDR3 has 15 residues. V trimming: 5 bases; J trimming: 0 bases; junction bases outside the gene matches: 6. CDR1 and CDR2 from the germline V gene are SGHNT and YYREEE (reference sequence). CDR3 nucleotides: TGTGCCAGCAGTTACAGGGGACGTAGCACAGATACGCAGTATTTT. Translated: CASSYRGRSTDTQYF.

V usage is TRBV6-4 and J usage is TRBJ1-5, with a possible D match to TRBD1 (6 bases). The V end was cut by 10 bases, the J end by 3 bases, with 19 bases between. Germline CDR1 reads MRHNA; CDR2 reads SNTAGT. CDR3 length equals 15 residues. The CDR3 region has the DNA TGTGCCATCGCGGGGGTAGTGGGGGCCAATCAGCCCCAGCATTTT. Protein: CAIAGVVGANQPQHF.

This clone has just a few counts. A read error is likely, as this CDR3 ends without the conserved phenylalanine or tryptophan. This rearrangement joins TRBV6-1 to TRBJ1-6, with 7 bases identical to TRBD1. Germline CDR1 MNHNS, CDR2 SASEGT. The V gene end was trimmed by 2 bases and the J gene end by 7 bases; junction bases not matched to a gene: 8. The CDR3 has 16 amino acids. CDR3 DNA: TGTGCCAGCAGTGAAAAGACAGGGTTTGTCAATTCACCCCTCCACCTT. Its protein is CASSEKTGFVNSPLHL.

The V and J genes are TRBV5-4 and TRBJ1-2, with 8 bases fitting TRBD1. V gave up 3 bases and J gave up 4 bases; unmatched junction bases: 11. The CDR3 loop spans 16 amino acids. The V gene's germline CDR1 is SGHNT and CDR2 YYREEE (reference sequence). DNA for the CDR3: TGTGCCAGCAGCTCCGAGGAGCACAGGGGGTCCTATGGCTACACCTTC. It is translated as CASSSEEHRGSYGYTF. Combining the CDR3 with reference TRBV5-4 and TRBJ1-2 gives the whole variable domain ETGVTQSPTHLIKTRGQQVTLRCSSQSGHNTVSWYQQALGQGPQFIFQYYREEENGRGNFPPRFSGLQFPNYSSELNVNALELDDSALYLCASSSEEHRGSYGYTFGSGTRLTVV.

This clone has a handful of counts. The chain joins TRBV7-2 to TRBJ2-5, with D unclear. This CDR3 region has 15 residues. V shed 0 bases and J shed 5 bases, with 13 bases lying between them. CDR1 and CDR2 from the germline V gene are SGHTA and FQGNSA. Here the CDR3 reads CASSLATPMWETQYF. CDR3 coding DNA: TGTGCCAGCAGCTTAGCCACGCCTATGTGGGAGACCCAGTACTTC.

This clone was observed a few times. The rearrangement links TRBV11-2 to TRBJ2-1; D is perhaps TRBD2 (6 bases). The CDR3 runs to 13 residues. CDR1 is SGHAT, CDR2 FQNNGV, per germline. V was cut by 3 bases and J by 5 bases, with 8 bases left in between. CDR3 sequence reads: CASSFWGDNEQFF. DNA of the CDR3: TGTGCCAGCAGCTTCTGGGGGGACAATGAGCAGTTCTTC.

The chain employs TRBV5-6 and TRBJ2-7; 10 positions agree with TRBD1. The V segment lost 2 bases and the J segment 2 bases; nucleotides outside the gene matches: 4. Germline CDR1 is SGHDT and CDR2 is YYEEEE. There are 15 residues in the CDR3. The DNA of the CDR3 is TGTGCCAGCAGCTTTGACAGGGGGCTCGCCTACGAGCAGTACTTC. This gives the protein CASSFDRGLAYEQYF.

This chain joins TRBV4-1 and TRBJ2-7; 9 positions agree with TRBD1. CDR1 is MGHRA, CDR2 YSYEKL, per germline. The CDR3 runs 19 residues. V dropped 2 bases and J dropped 2; count of bases not matched to a gene: 16. CDR3 DNA sequence: TGCGCCAGCAGCCAATTCCAAAGGATCGCCGGGACAGGGACCTACGAGCAGTACTTC. Protein sequence: CASSQFQRIAGTGTYEQYF.

The chain is built from TRBV5-1 and TRBJ2-7, with D uncertain. This CDR3 is built from 13 residues. Germline CDR1 is SGHRS and CDR2 is YFSETQ. Trimming took 0 bases from V and 0 from J, leaving 4 bases between them. DNA for the CDR3: TGCGCCAGCAGCTTGGGCAGCTCCTACGAGCAGTACTTC. Translated, it gives CASSLGSSYEQYF.

CDR3 loop: CASSEAWTGVYTF. CDR3 in DNA: TGTGCCAGCAGTGAAGCGTGGACAGGGGTATACACCTTC. The J gene is TRBJ1-2, the V gene TRBV6-1; TRBD1 agrees at 9 bases. CDR1 is MNHNS and CDR2 is SASEGT in the germline V gene. V shed 0 bases and J 11 bases; nucleotides not matched to a gene: 4. The CDR3 loop spans 13 amino acids.

V and J are TRBV20-1 and TRBJ1-1; D not resolved. Germline V gene data show CDR1 as DFQATT and CDR2 as SNEGSKA (reference sequence). The CDR3 loop spans 10 amino acids. V lost 1 base to trimming and J lost 7 bases, with 4 bases between them. CDR3: CSARAGEAFF. The DNA for the CDR3 is TGCAGTGCTAGAGCCGGTGAAGCTTTCTTT.

The chain uses TRBV25-1 and TRBJ2-7, with 7 nucleotides matching TRBD1. The CDR3 spans 14 residues. The junction had 5 bases not matched to a gene; V was cut back by 4 bases and J by 2 bases. Germline lookup yields CDR1 MGHDK and CDR2 SYGVNS. The CDR3 is CASSGWDRPYEQYF. The CDR3 DNA sequence: TGTGCCAGCAGTGGCTGGGACAGACCCTACGAGCAGTACTTC.

This chain joins TRBV28 and TRBJ1-2; 10 positions agree with TRBD1. V dropped 5 bases and J dropped 7; count of bases not matched to a gene: 16. The CDR3 covers 17 residues. Germline loops: CDR1 MDHEN, CDR2 SYDVKM. Written as DNA, the CDR3 is TGTGCCAGCAGTCCCTTGGAGTCCGGGACAGGGGCCGGTGGCTACACCTTC. Translation: CASSPLESGTGAGGYTF.

The V gene is TRBV27, the J gene TRBJ1-2; no clear D. This CDR3 comprises 13 residues. CDR1 MNHEY and CDR2 SMNVEV come from the germline V gene (reference sequence). The germline V and J ends were trimmed by 8 bases and 1 base, with 11 bases remaining between them. The CDR3 here is CASRRTDNYGYTF. The CDR3 DNA reads as TGTGCCAGCCGCCGCACAGATAACTATGGCTACACCTTC.

Only one count was recorded for this clone. The chain employs TRBV19 and TRBJ2-5, with TRBD1 matching over 7 bases. The J call may be wrong; the DNA end is better matched by TRBJ2-7. Per germline, CDR1 LNHDA and CDR2 SQIVND (reference sequence). The CDR3 covers 14 residues. The CDR3 region has the DNA TGTGCCAGTAGTATCGTAGGGGGCGCATACGAGCAGTACTTC. Encoded protein: CASSIVGGAYEQYF.

The CDR3 coding sequence is TGTGCCAGCAGTTCGGGAACATGGATCTACGAGCAGTACTTC. Protein product: CASSSGTWIYEQYF. The chain is built from TRBV5-6 and TRBJ2-7, with D possibly matching TRBD2 (5 bases). Germline CDR1 and CDR2: SGHDT and YYEEEE. Trimming removed 5 bases from V and 3 bases from J, with 15 bases in between. CDR3 size: 14 residues.

CDR3 DNA sequence: TGTGCCAGTAGTAAGCAGGCTGAGTACAATGAGCAGTTCTTC. Translation: CASSKQAEYNEQFF. The chain combines TRBV19 with TRBJ2-1, with D unresolved. This CDR3 comprises 14 residues. The germline V and J ends were trimmed by 4 bases and 4 bases, with 11 bases remaining between them. CDR1 LNHDA and CDR2 SQIVND come from the germline V gene (reference sequence).

The chain recombines TRBV15 with TRBJ2-3, with no clear D. Germline V gene sequence: CDR1 LNHNV, CDR2 YYDKDF (reference sequence). The length of the CDR3 is 13 residues. V lost 8 bases and J 2 bases, leaving 11 bases between the germline ends. The CDR3, as DNA: TGTGCCACCGCTAACGATTACACAGATACGCAGTATTTT. Encoded protein: CATANDYTDTQYF.

The chain carries TRBV10-3 and TRBJ2-7; TRBD1 agrees at 7 bases. Germline V lookup: CDR1 ENHRY, CDR2 SYGVKD. Germline trimming cut 5 bases from V and 0 bases from J; bases unmatched to any gene: 7. The CDR3 contains 15 residues. In DNA form, the CDR3 reads TGTGCCATCAGTCCGACTTGGACAGGCTCCTACGAGCAGTACTTC. Translated, it gives CAISPTWTGSYEQYF.

The gene calls are TRBV5-6 and TRBJ2-7; TRBD1 matches at 7 bases. J was trimmed by 4 bases and V by 5 bases; bases with no gene match: 12. CDR3 length: 15 residues. Germline V gives CDR1 SGHDT, CDR2 YYEEEE. CDR3 coding DNA: TGTGCCAGCAGGTTGTATCCCGAGGGGGCATACGAGCAGTACTTC. It translates to CASRLYPEGAYEQYF.

V gene TRBV7-2 combines with J gene TRBJ1-1; D not resolved. V was trimmed by 3 bases and J by 4 bases, leaving 12 bases between them. In germline, CDR1 is SGHTA, CDR2 FQGNSA. The length of the CDR3 is 14 residues. For the CDR3, the DNA is TGTGCCAGCAGCTTGCAGGTTACGGTCACTGAAGCTTTCTTT. This gives the protein CASSLQVTVTEAFF.

This sequence joins TRBV10-1 and TRBJ1-1, with no clear D. The CDR3 is 13 amino acids. CDR1 is WNHNN and CDR2 is SYGVQD in the germline V gene (reference sequence). Trimming left V 2 bases short and J 10 bases short, with 14 bases between. The CDR3 loop reads CASSETLRSAAFF. The CDR3 nucleotides are TGCGCCAGCAGTGAGACCTTACGGAGCGCAGCTTTCTTT.

The genes are TRBV6-1 and TRBJ1-4; D ambiguous. There are 14 residues in the CDR3. Between the trimmed V and J ends, which lost 8 bases and 0 bases, there was a span of 10 bases. CDR1 and CDR2 from the germline V gene are MNHNS and SASEGT. The CDR3 region has the DNA TGTGCCAGCTGGGCAGCCGCAACTAATGAAAAACTGTTTTTT. Residues: CASWAAATNEKLFF.

This chain joins TRBV29-1 and TRBJ2-7; D not resolved. The V gene's germline CDR1 is SQVTM and CDR2 ANQGSEA. The V gene lost 4 bases and the J gene lost 2 bases, with 12 bases spanning the gap. This CDR3 has 13 amino acids. CDR3 sequence: CSVAPGQAYEQYF. CDR3 bases: TGCAGCGTTGCGCCTGGCCAGGCCTACGAGCAGTACTTC.

The J gene is TRBJ1-4, the V gene TRBV19; a possible D gene is TRBD1 (5 bases). Germline V gives CDR1 LNHDA, CDR2 SQIVND (reference sequence). V lost 6 bases and J lost 4, with 15 bases in between. This CDR3 has 15 residues. The CDR3 sequence: CASSTPDRINEKLFF. For the CDR3, the DNA is TGTGCCAGTAGCACCCCCGACAGAATTAATGAAAAACTGTTTTTT.

This chain joins TRBV28 and TRBJ2-1; 10 bases match TRBD2. Germline lookup yields CDR1 MDHEN and CDR2 SYDVKM. The CDR3 is 13 amino acids. V lost 9 bases and J lost 7; bases outside the gene matches: 6. The CDR3 coding sequence is TGTGCCAGTTTAGCGGGAGGCGCAAATGAGCAGTTCTTC. Protein product: CASLAGGANEQFF.

A single count supports this clone. The rearrangement joins TRBV20-1 to TRBJ1-4, with no clear D. Germline CDR1 and CDR2: DFQATT and SNEGSKA (reference sequence). The CDR3 contains 11 residues. V was cut by 6 bases and J by 11 bases, with 13 bases left in between. The CDR3 reads CSAARREKLFF. CDR3 coding DNA: TGCAGTGCCGCAAGGCGGGAGAAACTGTTTTTT.

This chain links TRBV27 with TRBJ2-4, with D perhaps matching TRBD1 (5 bases). Per the germline V gene, CDR1 is MNHEY and CDR2 is SMNVEV (reference sequence). Trimming took off 3 bases at V and 1 base at J, with 7 bases between the two ends. The CDR3 is made up of 14 amino acids. CDR3 sequence: CASSFKGAKNIQYF. CDR3 nucleotide sequence: TGTGCCAGCAGTTTTAAGGGGGCCAAAAACATTCAGTACTTC.